Listed below are T cell receptor beta chains from one sample, sequenced in a study of T-cell memory formation after mild COVID-19. Using its own MiXCR run on the 5' RACE reads, TCRdb lists one record per CDR3 protein. The sample includes 350,000 to 450,000 distinct CDR3 sequences, 25% to 30% seen only once; the top ten take approximately 13%. The specimen sequenced was PBMCs or a T cell subset sorted from them (not recorded which). Receptors originate from an adult woman who had mild COVID-19 (a few samples of this study predate the infection). Cell type and time point are not known. CDR3s include the opening cysteine and the closing phenylalanine or tryptophan. Fields, in order: V gene, CDR3 protein.

TRBV12-3/TRBV12-4	CASKSSTEAFF
TRBV5-6	CASTNYGSLDTQYF
TRBV7-9	CASGPGQGAKNIQYF
TRBV6-1	CASSPTAPRETQYF
TRBV7-8	CASSLGGQPAYDNEQFF
TRBV19	CASSIDPGMDQPQHF
TRBV6-2/TRBV6-3	CASSYRGRGDNEQFF
TRBV4-1	CASSLLPAAYNEQFF
TRBV15	CATSILPPGQGYGGELFF
TRBV4-3	CASSQGSSGMWEQYF
TRBV5-1	CASSLDRETQYF
TRBV4-3	CASSYGAGEETQYF
TRBV4-1	CASSRSLAGDEDTQYF
TRBV7-9	CASSIPRDYLTDTQYF